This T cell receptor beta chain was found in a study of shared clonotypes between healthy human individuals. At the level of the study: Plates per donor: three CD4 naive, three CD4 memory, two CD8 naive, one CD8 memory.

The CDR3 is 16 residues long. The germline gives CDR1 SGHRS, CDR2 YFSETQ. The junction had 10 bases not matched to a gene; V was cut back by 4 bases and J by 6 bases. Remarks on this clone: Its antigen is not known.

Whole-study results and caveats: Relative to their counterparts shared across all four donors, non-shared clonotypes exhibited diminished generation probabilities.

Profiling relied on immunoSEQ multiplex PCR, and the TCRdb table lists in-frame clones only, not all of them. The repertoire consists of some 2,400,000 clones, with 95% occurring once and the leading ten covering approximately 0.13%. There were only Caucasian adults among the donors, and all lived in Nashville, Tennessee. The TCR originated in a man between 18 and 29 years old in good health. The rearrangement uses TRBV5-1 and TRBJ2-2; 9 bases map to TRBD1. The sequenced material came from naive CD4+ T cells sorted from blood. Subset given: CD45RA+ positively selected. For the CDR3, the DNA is TGCGCCAGCAGCCCCAGGACAGGGGAAGGCCCCGGGGAGCTGTTTTTT. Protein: CASSPRTGEGPGELFF.